The clone carrying this TCR beta chain was seen many times. The antigen remains unidentified. The data are from a study of CD8 T cells in ankylosing spondylitis. Study-wide findings and caveats: Characteristic, it appeared, of ankylosing spondylitis blood was a TCR beta motif of eight highly homologous variants.

In TCRdb, the 5' RACE reads were re-called with MiXCR into one record per CDR3 protein. The repertoire has about 800,000 distinct CDR3 sequences, about 11% of them found once; the top ten carry 0.51%. The CDR3 loop spans 15 amino acids. Trimming shortened V by 1 base and J by 5 bases, and 11 bases separated the two germline ends. CDR1 is LGHNA and CDR2 is YNFKEQ in the germline V gene. This clonotype originated in a male donor with ankylosing spondylitis. Source material: blood, either unsorted or a sorted T cell fraction (not recorded which). The chain uses TRBV4-2 and TRBJ1-4, with D perhaps TRBD1 (6 bases). The CDR3 DNA follows: TGTGCCAGCAGCCAAGCTCCGGGGGCGAATGAAAAACTGTTTTTT. This translates into CASSQAPGANEKLFF.